The subject of this entry is one T cell receptor (beta chain). Its antigen remains unidentified. The CDR3 runs to 14 residues. Trimming stripped 4 bases from V and 5 bases from J, with 14 bases between. Germline V CDR1 and CDR2: MNHEY, SMNVEV (reference sequence). Before being chosen for sequencing, patients had shown CD8+CD57+ cell expansion by flow cytometry. When blood sampling took place, the patients had received no therapy. Profiling that covered TCR beta VDJ and CDR3 relied on genomic DNA as its template. Using its own MiXCR run on the reads, TCRdb lists one record per CDR3 protein. The table shows fewer than 200,000 distinct CDR3 sequences, with around half occurring only once. The data belong to a study of CD8+CD57+ T cells in acquired aplastic anemia. Study at large: Quantities of DNA derived from sorted CD4+ and CD8+ cells averaged 3.2 ug. Study-level findings and limits: Fewer than 35 sequences, all CD8+ CDR3, were shared between patients and controls.

Sequenced: sorted CD4+, CD8+, or CD8+CD57+ T cells (not recorded which) from PBMCs. The V gene is TRBV27, the J gene TRBJ1-2, with D possibly being TRBD1 (5 bases). This receptor was obtained from a human donor with aplastic anemia. This chain's CDR3 is CASSSVGGSYGYTF. The CDR3 DNA reads as TGTGCCAGCAGTTCCGTCGGGGGGTCTTATGGCTACACCTTC.